This section outlines one TCR beta chain sequence together with its context. Its antigen is not identified. This CDR3 has 15 amino acids. The germline gives CDR1 LNHDA, CDR2 SQIVND (reference sequence). Trimming removed 7 bases at V and 3 bases at J, with 15 bases between. The data stem from a study of CD8+ T cells in alopecia areata. As for the study in general: Treated patients swallowed 5 to 10 mg of oral tofacitinib twice daily. The duration of tofacitinib was 6 to 18 months, with 6 months off drug afterward.

After isolation, RNA underwent reverse transcription to generate cDNA as the sequencing template. Method: immunoSEQ multiplex PCR; TCRdb's copy keeps in-frame clones and lacks some. The sample lists about 190,000 clones, 50% to 60% occurring once. Points from the study as a whole: It was less clear whether patients shared TCRs than it was in mice, possibly because of HLA.

The source of this sequence is a human donor with alopecia areata. V gene TRBV19 combines with J gene TRBJ2-2, with D hard to call. This specimen consisted of CD4+ T cells sorted from blood, obtained at week 0. DNA of the CDR3: TGTGCCAGTATACAACAACAGACCTACACCGGGGAGCTGTTTTTT. Protein sequence: CASIQQQTYTGELFF.